This is a list of T cell receptor beta chains from one sample in a study of tumor-infiltrating lymphocytes in primary liver carcinoma. TCRdb redid the calling of the multiplex PCR reads with MiXCR, one entry per CDR3 protein. In the table there are 30,000 to 40,000 distinct CDR3 sequences, over 65% of which are singletons. Sequenced sample: liver tumor tissue from sampling region 4. These receptors were collected from a man in his forties or fifties with primary liver carcinoma and hepatitis B virus infection. The CDR3 runs from the conserved cysteine through the conserved F or W. The D gene is left open where the match is weak.

V	J	D	CDR3
TRBV28	TRBJ1-2	.	CASNLSHANYGYTF
TRBV11-3	TRBJ2-1	.	CASSLGVSDDEQFF
TRBV24-1	TRBJ1-1	.	CATSDSREIGTQAFF
TRBV4-2	TRBJ2-3	.	CASCQDYGYTDAQYF
TRBV28	TRBJ1-4	TRBD1	CASNSQTGSNEKLFF
TRBV5-1	TRBJ2-3	.	CASMRGGSTDTQYF
TRBV4-3	TRBJ1-2	.	CASSQDVKGNYGYTF
TRBV5-4	TRBJ2-5	.	CVSNLNGDGQETQYF
TRBV6-1	TRBJ1-4	.	CASSEAGIASNEELFF
TRBV5-8	.	.	CASSSRQRPQYF
TRBV19	TRBJ1-5	.	CASTSTRQVQQPQHF
TRBV5-8	TRBJ2-5	.	CAGLGQNQETQYF
TRBV5-1	TRBJ2-5	.	CASSLAGTTEESQYF
TRBV7-2	TRBJ2-7	.	CVSSLGGHEQYF
TRBV21-1	TRBJ2-1	.	CASLDISGSCEQFF
TRBV12-3/TRBV12-4	TRBJ1-2	.	CGIGEEVDGYTF
TRBV28	TRBJ1-4	.	CASSFGGSTNEKLFF
TRBV11-1	TRBJ1-1	.	CASGRTENTEAFF
TRBV29-1	TRBJ2-3	.	CSVAGPAAQYF
TRBV9	TRBJ1-1	.	CASSVRDLSTEAFF
TRBV5-1	TRBJ1-2	.	CASSLVVGAENGYTF
TRBV11-2	TRBJ2-7	.	CVSSLDRQAYKQYF
TRBV6-6	TRBJ1-2	.	CANSEGPAGGGHGYTF
TRBV28	TRBJ2-7	.	CASSSSYVHYF
TRBV24-1	TRBJ2-3	TRBD2	CATNGRGTTSTDTQYF
TRBV4-2	TRBJ2-1	.	CTSSQDWTTGGEQIF
TRBV20-1	TRBJ2-7	TRBD1	CSAKDRASLYEQYF
TRBV4-3	TRBJ1-5	.	CASGLSREQPQHF
TRBV5-1	TRBJ2-5	.	CASSWASLETQYF
TRBV29-1	TRBJ1-2	.	CSVSAPTGTQVASYGYTF
TRBV30	TRBJ1-2	.	CAWSSPTGLNYVYTF
TRBV6-1	TRBJ2-6	.	CASSVRDIISGANVLTF
TRBV29-1	TRBJ2-2	TRBD2	CSIGTSIANTGELFF
TRBV5-1	TRBJ2-3	TRBD2	CASSLNGRASIDTQYF
TRBV28	TRBJ2-1	.	CVSCQLNNEQFF
TRBV2	TRBJ1-5	TRBD1	CASSGDRANNQPQHF
TRBV11-2	TRBJ2-1	.	CASSFSGPIDNELFF
TRBV29-1	TRBJ2-1	.	CSASDGGLVGEQFF
TRBV30	TRBJ2-2	TRBD1	CAWSGDRGTPGSCIF
TRBV5-1	TRBJ2-3	TRBD2	CASSANGTSGPEDTQYF
TRBV5-1	.	.	CAGSLNGRASTDTQHF
TRBV20-1	TRBJ1-2	.	CSPRYRVLSYGYTF
TRBV4-2	TRBJ2-3	TRBD2	CVSSQWVAGWPVETDTQYF
TRBV5-4	TRBJ1-3	TRBD1	CARSSEGQARNIIYF
TRBV29-1	TRBJ2-5	.	CSVGGIGPPKETRYF
TRBV11-2	TRBJ1-4	.	CASSPGSFPGEKLFF
TRBV10-3	TRBJ2-3	.	CAISARITDTQYF
TRBV11-2	TRBJ2-3	.	CANSPPDQADTQYF